This entry features one T cell receptor beta chain sequence. Its cognate antigen is unknown. This sample is part of a study of shared clonotypes between healthy human individuals. Study details: Plates per donor: three CD4 naive, three CD4 memory, two CD8 naive, one CD8 memory. Study results and limitations: Non-shared clonotypes displayed generation probabilities falling below those of clonotypes present in all four donors.

V lost 7 bases, J lost 6 bases, and 7 bases stayed unmatched. CDR1 is MDHEN, CDR2 SYDVKM, per germline. The CDR3 has 13 residues. Produced via immunoSEQ multiplex PCR; TCRdb's table is partial and in-frame only. The table includes around 1.9 million clones, just over 90% detected once. Only CD45RO-negative cells positively selected for CCR7 counted as naive CD8 cells, so terminally differentiated effector memory CD45RA+ cells were excluded. Donors, healthy HIV-negative adults, lacked recent acute infections or vaccinations. This clonotype was sampled from a man in his late teens or twenties in good health. Some clones in this sample may be carry-over from other donors' samples. The chain recombines TRBV28 with TRBJ2-3; 7 bases align to TRBD2. What was sequenced was naive CD8+ T cells from PBMCs. This CDR3 reads CASTREGLDTQYF. CDR3 DNA sequence: TGTGCCAGCACGAGGGAGGGCCTGGATACGCAGTATTTT.